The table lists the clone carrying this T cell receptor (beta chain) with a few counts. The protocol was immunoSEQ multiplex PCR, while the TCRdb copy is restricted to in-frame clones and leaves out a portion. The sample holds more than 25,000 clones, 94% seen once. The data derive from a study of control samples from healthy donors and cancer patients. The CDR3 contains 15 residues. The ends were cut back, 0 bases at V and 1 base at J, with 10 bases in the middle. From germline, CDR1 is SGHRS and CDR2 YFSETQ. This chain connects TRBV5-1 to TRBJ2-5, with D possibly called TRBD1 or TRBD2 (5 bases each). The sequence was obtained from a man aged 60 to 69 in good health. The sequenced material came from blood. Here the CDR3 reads CASSLVGGVQETQYF. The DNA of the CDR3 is TGCGCCAGCAGCTTGGTTGGGGGAGTCCAAGAGACCCAGTACTTC. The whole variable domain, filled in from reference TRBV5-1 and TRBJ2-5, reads KAGVTQTPRYLIKTRGQQVTLSCSPISGHRSVSWYQQTPGQGLQFLFEYFSETQRNKGNFPGRFSGRQFSNSRSEMNVSTLELGDSALYLCASSLVGGVQETQYFGPGTRLLVL.